This T cell receptor (beta chain) was identified in a study of T cells after yellow fever vaccination. Across the study: SMART-Seq v4 Ultra Low Input handled preparation of low-cell-number fractions.

The CDR3 length is 15 residues. The V and J ends lost 4 bases and 3 bases respectively, with 14 bases between them. CDR1 is SGHRS, CDR2 YFSETQ, per germline. This clonotype was picked up many times. Template-switching 5'RACE yielded the TCR cDNA; a universal primer site and UMIs were added in the process. TCRdb passed the 5' RACE reads through MiXCR, listing each CDR3 protein once. Of some 110,000 distinct CDR3 sequences listed, roughly 7.2% are singletons. The source material was CD4+ T cells sorted from PBMCs, sampled more than 35 days after the first yellow fever vaccination. This clonotype originated in a young man who received the YFV17D yellow fever vaccine. This chain uses TRBV5-1 with TRBJ2-4; D ambiguous. CDR3 amino acids: CASSQLSRGKNIQYF. The CDR3 nucleotides are TGCGCCAGCAGCCAGCTGTCCCGTGGCAAAAACATTCAGTACTTC.